The sample holds a few counts of the clone carrying this TCR beta chain. As yet, its antigen is unknown. The PCR had 60 Vbeta and 13 Jbeta primers. Clones were sequenced by immunoSEQ multiplex PCR, and TCRdb holds only the in-frame ones, with some missing. In the table there are 150,000 to 200,000 clones, 9.5% of which are singletons. The CDR3 consists of 14 residues. The V and J ends lost 0 bases and 5 bases respectively, with 10 bases between them. Germline assignment: CDR1 SGHNT and CDR2 YENEEA. This sample stems from a study of cytomegalovirus exposure and HLA in healthy donors. For the study at large: A data release that came early held roughly 85 million unique TCRs from HLA-typed donors. Findings and caveats of the study: Some V segments could not be told apart, so they were left out, TRBV6-2 and TRBV6-3 among them. In a later analysis, the majority of CMV-associated beta chains seemingly showed HLA restriction.

Healthy individuals who donated bone marrow served as the donors. The chain employs TRBV11-3 and TRBJ1-1; D is possibly TRBD1 (5 bases). The sample taken for sequencing was PBMCs. The sequence came from a woman aged 25-40 years in good health and CMV-seropositive. Written as DNA, the CDR3 is TGTGCCAGCAGCTTAGACGGGGGACGGACTGAAGCTTTCTTT. Amino acids: CASSLDGGRTEAFF.